Below, 21 T cell receptor beta chains from the same sample are listed, as sequenced in a study of cytomegalovirus exposure and HLA in healthy donors. The PCR had 60 Vbeta and 13 Jbeta primers. Libraries were prepared by immunoSEQ multiplex PCR; TCRdb keeps only in-frame clonotypes and omits some of them. Found here are under 200,000 clones, roughly 78% of them singletons; the top ten hold more than 0.55%. Source material: PBMCs. These receptors were obtained from a middle-aged woman in good health and CMV-seronegative.

The V and J genes are TRBV15 and TRBJ1-4, with D possibly matching TRBD1 (5 bases). Germline V gene sequence: CDR1 LNHNV, CDR2 YYDKDF (reference sequence). The ends were cut back, 1 base at V and 3 bases at J, with 9 bases in the middle. The length of the CDR3 is 15 residues. This CDR3 reads CATSRGGVANEKLFF. For the CDR3, the DNA is TGTGCCACCAGCAGAGGGGGGGTGGCTAATGAAAAACTGTTTTTT.

This sequence joins TRBV7-9 and TRBJ1-2, with 7 bases matching TRBD1. This CDR3 has 15 amino acids. Germline V gene lookup returns CDR1 SEHNR and CDR2 FQNEAQ (reference sequence). Trimming cost V 3 bases and J 8 bases; bases outside gene matches: 12. CDR3 region: CASSFTGALMEGYTF. The CDR3, as DNA: TGTGCCAGCAGCTTTACAGGGGCACTGATGGAAGGCTACACCTTC.

The rearrangement uses TRBV12-5 and TRBJ1-1, with TRBD1 matching over 8 bases. CDR3 length: 14 residues. The V and J ends lost 6 bases and 1 base, in that order; junction bases with no gene match: 4. The V gene's germline CDR1 is LGHNT and CDR2 FRNRAP. The CDR3 region is CASGFGQGNTEAFF. The CDR3 nucleotides are TGTGCTAGTGGCTTCGGACAGGGGAACACTGAAGCTTTCTTT. Complete variable domain (other parts from reference TRBV12-5 and TRBJ1-1): DARVTQTPRHKVTEMGQEVTMRCQPILGHNTVFWYRQTMMQGLELLAYFRNRAPLDDSGMPKDRFSAEMPDATLATLKIQPSEPRDSAVYFCASGFGQGNTEAFFGQGTRLTVV.

The chain combines TRBV10-2 with TRBJ1-2; D possibly corresponds to TRBD1 (6 bases). The germline gives CDR1 WSHSY, CDR2 SAAADI. The CDR3 sequence is 17 residues long. Trimming cost V 0 bases and J 3 bases, with 17 bases left between them. CDR3 protein: CASSESALGDTYYGYTF. Written as DNA, the CDR3 is TGCGCCAGCAGTGAGTCTGCGTTAGGGGACACCTACTATGGCTACACCTTC.

The genes are TRBV25-1 and TRBJ2-2; 8 positions agree with TRBD1. The length of the CDR3 is 15 residues. The trim removed 5 bases at V and 4 bases at J, leaving 6 bases unmatched. Germline V CDR1 and CDR2: MGHDK, SYGVNS. CDR3 in amino acids: CASSLAGTGTGELFF. In DNA, the CDR3 is TGTGCCAGCAGTCTGGCCGGGACAGGCACCGGGGAGCTGTTTTTT.

The V and J genes are TRBV28 and TRBJ2-1; TRBD2 agrees at 13 bases. The CDR3 has 14 amino acids. V lost 7 bases, J lost 7 bases, and 4 bases stayed unmatched. Germline CDR1 is MDHEN and CDR2 is SYDVKM. The CDR3 sequence is CASITTSGRNEQFF. DNA for the CDR3: TGTGCCAGCATTACGACTAGCGGGAGGAATGAGCAGTTCTTC.

V and J are TRBV19 and TRBJ2-1, with 9 bases identical to TRBD1. The CDR3 is 18 residues long. Germline trimming cut 2 bases from V and 3 bases from J; bases unmatched to any gene: 11. CDR1 and CDR2 from the germline V gene are LNHDA and SQIVND (reference sequence). As DNA, the CDR3 is TGTGCCAGTAGTATACCACCCCACCCGGGACAGGGCTACAATGAGCAGTTCTTC. It yields the protein CASSIPPHPGQGYNEQFF.

A remark on this clone: At the DNA level, this CDR3 is encoded by other sequences in the same sample as well. The chain uses TRBV14 and TRBJ2-5, with D perhaps matching TRBD2 (6 bases). Per the germline V gene, CDR1 is SGHDN and CDR2 is FVKESK. The CDR3 extends over 14 amino acids. Trimming removed 1 base from V and 2 bases from J, with 8 bases in between. This chain's CDR3 is CASSQGGIQETQYF. Here the CDR3 DNA reads TGTGCCAGCAGCCAAGGCGGGATACAAGAGACCCAGTACTTC. Together with reference TRBV14 and TRBJ2-5, the CDR3 gives the full variable domain: EAGVTQFPSHSVIEKGQTVTLRCDPISGHDNLYWYRRVMGKEIKFLLHFVKESKQDESGMPNNRFLAERTGGTYSTLKVQPAELEDSGVYFCASSQGGIQETQYFGPGTRLLVL.

V usage is TRBV10-1 and J usage is TRBJ1-1; weak D call: TRBD1 (5 bases). The CDR3 has 20 residues. V was cut by 10 bases and J by 5 bases, with 38 bases left in between. Per the germline V gene, CDR1 is WNHNN and CDR2 is SYGVQD (reference sequence). The CDR3 region has the DNA TGCGCCAACCTGGCGGGGGACGGGGGAGGAGGAAAGGGACTGAGGACTGAAGCTTTCTTT. This codes for CANLAGDGGGGKGLRTEAFF.

The V and J genes are TRBV5-4 and TRBJ1-2, with D unclear. This CDR3 comprises 15 residues. The germline V gene has CDR1 SGHNT and CDR2 YYREEE (reference sequence). Between the trimmed V and J ends, which lost 4 bases and 4 bases, there was a span of 17 bases. Here the CDR3 reads CASSPTGRALYGYTF. CDR3 nucleotides: TGTGCCAGCAGCCCCACGGGGAGGGCCCTCTATGGCTACACCTTC.

The V and J genes are TRBV15 and TRBJ1-2; 9 bases agree with TRBD1. The CDR3 has 14 amino acids. Trimming at V came to 6 bases and at J to 5 bases, leaving 7 bases not matched to a gene. Germline V gene sequence: CDR1 LNHNV, CDR2 YYDKDF (reference sequence). DNA of the CDR3: TGTGCCACCAGGCTTGGGGACAGGGAGTATGGCTACACCTTC. Its translation is CATRLGDREYGYTF.

This sequence joins TRBV6-6 and TRBJ2-1, with D possibly matching TRBD2 (5 bases). This CDR3 contains 13 residues. Germline V gives CDR1 MNHNY, CDR2 SVGAGI (reference sequence). The V and J ends lost 0 bases and 7 bases respectively, with 7 bases between them. Here the CDR3 reads CASSYSSGNEQFF. The CDR3 bases are TGTGCCAGCAGTTACTCCTCGGGGAATGAGCAGTTCTTC.

The chain links TRBV7-6 to TRBJ1-1, with D possibly being TRBD1 (5 bases). The CDR3 extends over 14 amino acids. V gave up 5 bases and J gave up 5 bases, with 15 bases separating them. CDR1 SGHVS and CDR2 FNYEAQ come from the germline V gene. CDR3 sequence (DNA): TGTGCCAGCAGCGCTAACGGGGGGATAACTGAAGCTTTCTTT. Amino acids: CASSANGGITEAFF.

This chain joins TRBV5-6 and TRBJ1-6; the D is unclear. The CDR3 is made up of 15 amino acids. The germline gives CDR1 SGHDT, CDR2 YYEEEE. V was shortened by 2 bases and J by 7 bases, with 13 bases between the two germline ends. CDR3 coding DNA: TGTGCCAGCAGCTTTTCTCAAGCTAGCAATTCACCCCTCCACTTT. Protein sequence: CASSFSQASNSPLHF.

The rearrangement joins TRBV2 to TRBJ2-1; 13 bases line up with TRBD2. Germline loops: CDR1 SNHLY, CDR2 FYNNEI. V dropped 5 bases and J dropped 9; count of bases not matched to a gene: 7. The CDR3 loop spans 15 amino acids. The CDR3 DNA is TGTGCCAGCAGTCGGGGACTAGCGGGACCTAGTGAGCAGTTCTTC. Its protein is CASSRGLAGPSEQFF.

This clone was counted a single time. The rearrangement uses TRBV7-6 and TRBJ2-5; TRBD2 might be the D (5 bases). The DNA end favors TRBJ2-7, so the J call may be wrong. The CDR3 has 15 amino acids. Germline assignment: CDR1 SGHVS and CDR2 FNYEAQ. CDR3 DNA sequence: TGTGCCAGCAGCTTAGATTTCGAGCGGATCTACGAGCAGTACTTC. It specifies CASSLDFERIYEQYF.

The V gene is TRBV5-1, the J gene TRBJ1-2; unclear D gene. Germline V gene sequence: CDR1 SGHRS, CDR2 YFSETQ. V was cut by 1 base and J by 3 bases, with 19 bases left in between. This CDR3 comprises 17 residues. The CDR3 is CASSLNPRRMLDYGYTF. As DNA, the CDR3 is TGCGCCAGCAGCTTGAACCCTAGACGGATGCTTGACTATGGCTACACCTTC.

This clone was observed a few times. The V call is TRBV7-2, the J call TRBJ2-3; 7 positions agree with TRBD2. Unmatched junction bases numbered 13, after V lost 5 bases and J lost 5 bases. The CDR3 totals 16 residues. CDR1 SGHTA and CDR2 FQGNSA come from the germline V gene. CDR3 amino acids: CASSPYRPTGGDTQYF. In DNA form, the CDR3 reads TGTGCCAGCAGCCCCTACCGTCCCACGGGGGGAGATACGCAGTATTTT.

This chain joins TRBV6-1 and TRBJ2-7; maybe TRBD2 (6 bases). Germline V gene data show CDR1 as MNHNS and CDR2 as SASEGT. V lost 1 base to trimming and J lost 4 bases, with 14 bases between them. The CDR3 sequence is 15 residues long. The CDR3 loop reads CASSEGGVGRYEQYF. CDR3 sequence (DNA): TGTGCCAGCAGTGAAGGAGGCGTTGGGAGGTACGAGCAGTACTTC.

The chain links TRBV2 to TRBJ1-5; possible D gene TRBD1, 5 bases. Germline values: CDR1 SNHLY, CDR2 FYNNEI. With 5 bases removed from V and 3 bases from J, the gap between germline ends came to 14 bases. The CDR3 is made up of 15 amino acids. The CDR3 reads CASSPQAGHNQPQHF. CDR3 DNA sequence: TGTGCCAGCAGTCCACAGGCAGGCCACAATCAGCCCCAGCATTTT.

The chain combines TRBV28 with TRBJ2-1; the D is unclear. Trimming removed 5 bases at V and 0 bases at J, with 11 bases between. CDR3 size: 15 residues. Per germline, CDR1 MDHEN and CDR2 SYDVKM. The CDR3 loop reads CASSPNLSSYNEQFF. The CDR3, as DNA: TGTGCCAGCAGTCCAAACTTGAGCTCCTACAATGAGCAGTTCTTC.